In its sample, the clone carrying this TCR beta chain was seen a few times. Relative to the germline gene, one junction end is altered; a read error may explain this. Participants came from roughly 23 US areas, aged about 18 to 95 years. The sample is drawn from a study of blood T cell repertoires in COVID-19. Study context: Sites in the United States, Italy and Spain provided acute and convalescent COVID-19 samples.

The protocol was immunoSEQ multiplex PCR, while the TCRdb copy is restricted to in-frame clones and leaves out a portion. The sample records fewer than 400,000 clones, roughly 90% being singletons. The germline V gene encodes CDR1 MNHNS and CDR2 SASEGT. The CDR3 spans 15 residues. This chain joins TRBV6-1 and TRBJ2-7; 8 bases line up with TRBD1. The sample taken for sequencing was PBMCs or T cells enriched from blood (not recorded which). The receptor was derived from a young woman who had been exposed to COVID-19. CDR3 sequence (DNA): TGTGCCAGCATTGAAAGACAGGGGACAATGTACGAGCAGTACTTC. The encoded protein is CASIERQGTMYEQYF.